Listed below are T cell receptor beta chains from one sample, sequenced in a study of blood T cells in healthy people across ages. TCRdb independently ran MiXCR on the 5' RACE reads; one entry per CDR3 protein. The data hold approximately 800,000 distinct CDR3 sequences, with less than 70% observed a single time. Material: blood. These receptors originate from a man older than 75 in good health. CDR3s include the opening cysteine and the closing phenylalanine or tryptophan. The D gene is left open where the match is weak. The size of a clone is reported for some rows only, either as once, few or many, or as a class for expanded clones.

-	TRBD2	TRBV29-1	TRBJ2-1	TGCAGCGTTGTTGCTAGCGGGAACAATGAGCAGTTCTTC	CSVVASGNNEQFF
-	TRBD1	TRBV5-1	TRBJ2-1	TGCGCCAGCAGTCTGGGACAGGGGCGTGGAAATGAGCAGTTCTTC	CASSLGQGRGNEQFF
-	-	TRBV6-6	TRBJ2-7	TGTGCCAACAGTTACCCCGGAGAGGGCGACCGGCGGTACTTC	CANSYPGEGDRRYF
-	-	TRBV3-1	TRBJ2-1	TGTGCCAGCAGCCAAGACCCCGGGGGGCGGCAGTTCTTC	CASSQDPGGRQFF
-	-	TRBV3-1	TRBJ2-4	TGTGCCAGCAGCCAAGAAGACATTCAGTACTTC	CASSQEDIQYF
few	TRBD2	TRBV7-3	TRBJ2-3	TGTGCCAGCAGCCGGGGGGGCGCAGATACGCAGTATTTT	CASSRGGADTQYF
-	-	TRBV10-3	TRBJ1-5	TGTGCCATCAGTGAGGGCGGCAATCAGCCCCAGCATTTT	CAISEGGNQPQHF
-	-	TRBV7-9	TRBJ1-2	TGTGCCAGCAGCCCTACAGACTTGGACCACCGAGAGGGCTACACCTTC	CASSPTDLDHREGYTF
few	TRBD1	TRBV29-1	TRBJ2-7	TGCAGCGTGGGACAGACAGGGCGCTACGAGCAGTACTTC	CSVGQTGRYEQYF
-	-	TRBV12-3/TRBV12-4	TRBJ2-1	TGTGCCAGCAGTTTACAGGGGCATGAGCAGTTCTTC	CASSLQGHEQFF
-	-	TRBV2	TRBJ2-5	TGTGCCAGCGGGGTCGACCAAGAGACCCAGTACTTC	CASGVDQETQYF
-	-	TRBV6-1	TRBJ2-1	TGTGCCACCACAAGATCTACCGCCGCCTACAATGAGCAGTTCTTC	CATTRSTAAYNEQFF
few	-	TRBV7-2	TRBJ2-1	TGTGCCAGCAGCTTAGATCCCGTCGTGGAGCAGTTCTTC	CASSLDPVVEQFF
few	-	TRBV10-3	TRBJ2-5	TGTGCCATCAGCCGGGACTCGGAGACCCAGTACTTC	CAISRDSETQYF
-	-	TRBV15	TRBJ2-1	TGTGCCACCAGCAGAGATAAACAGGTCGATGAGCAGTTCTTC	CATSRDKQVDEQFF
few	TRBD1	TRBV20-1	TRBJ1-2	TGCAGTGCCCGCCGACAGGGATCAAGCTACACCTTC	CSARRQGSSYTF
few	TRBD2	TRBV29-1	TRBJ2-1	TGCAGCGTTGAAGTGCTGGCTAGCGGGAGGTTGGCCTACAATGAGCAGTTCTTC	CSVEVLASGRLAYNEQFF
few	TRBD1	TRBV7-3	TRBJ2-3	TGTGCCAGCAGCCCTGACAGGGGGATGGATACGCAGTATTTT	CASSPDRGMDTQYF
-	-	TRBV24-1	TRBJ1-2	TGTGCCACCAGTGATCCACTCACAGGGAACTATGGCTACACCTTC	CATSDPLTGNYGYTF
-	-	TRBV5-1	TRBJ2-7	TGCGCCAGCAGCACCCCAACCGGTGGCGAGCAGTACTTC	CASSTPTGGEQYF
few	TRBD2	TRBV7-2	TRBJ2-7	TGTGCCAGCAGCTCCGGGACTACCGAGCAGTACTTC	CASSSGTTEQYF
few	-	TRBV7-2	TRBJ2-7	TGTGCCAGCAGCTTTACCTATTCCTACGAGCAGTACTTC	CASSFTYSYEQYF
-	TRBD1	TRBV3-1	TRBJ2-3	TGTGCCAGCAGCCAAAACAGGGGGCGCACAGATACGCAGTATTTT	CASSQNRGRTDTQYF
many	TRBD2	TRBV7-9	TRBJ2-1	TGTGCCAGCAGCCCCCGGCCCGGGAGGTCCTACAATGAGCAGTTCTTC	CASSPRPGRSYNEQFF
-	-	TRBV7-3	TRBJ1-1	TGTGCCAGCAGCTTAAGGGGGGGCAGTGTGAACACTGAAGCTTTCTTT	CASSLRGGSVNTEAFF
few	-	TRBV21-1	TRBJ2-3	TGTGCCAGCAGAGAAGCGGGAGGGCGATATACGCAGTATTTT	CASREAGGRYTQYF